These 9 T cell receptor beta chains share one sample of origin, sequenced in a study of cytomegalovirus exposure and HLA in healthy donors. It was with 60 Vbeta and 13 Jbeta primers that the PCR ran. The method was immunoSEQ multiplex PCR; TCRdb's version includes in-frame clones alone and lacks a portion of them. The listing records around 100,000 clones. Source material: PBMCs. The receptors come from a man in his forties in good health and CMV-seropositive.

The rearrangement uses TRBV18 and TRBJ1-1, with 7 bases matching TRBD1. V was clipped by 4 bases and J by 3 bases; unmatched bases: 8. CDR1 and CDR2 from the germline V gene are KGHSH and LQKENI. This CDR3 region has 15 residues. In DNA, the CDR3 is TGTGCCAGCTCACGAACTCAAGGGGGCGACACTGAAGCTTTCTTT. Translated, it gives CASSRTQGGDTEAFF. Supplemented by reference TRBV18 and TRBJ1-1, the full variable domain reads NAGVMQNPRHLVRRRGQEARLRCSPMKGHSHVYWYRQLPEEGLKFMVYLQKENIIDESGMPKERFSAEFPKEGPSILRIQQVVRGDSAAYFCASSRTQGGDTEAFFGQGTRLTVV.

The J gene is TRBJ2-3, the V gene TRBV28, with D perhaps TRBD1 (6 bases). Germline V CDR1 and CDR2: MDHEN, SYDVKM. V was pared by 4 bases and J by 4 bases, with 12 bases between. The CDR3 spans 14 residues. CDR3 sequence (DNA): TGTGCCAGCAGTTCTCCTAAGGGGGCAGATACGCAGTATTTT. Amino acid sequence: CASSSPKGADTQYF.

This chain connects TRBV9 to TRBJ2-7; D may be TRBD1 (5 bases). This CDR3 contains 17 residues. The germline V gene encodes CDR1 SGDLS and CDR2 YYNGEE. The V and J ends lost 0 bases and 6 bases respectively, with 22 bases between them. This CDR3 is CASSVGGAGLQESEQYF. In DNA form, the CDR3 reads TGTGCCAGCAGCGTAGGTGGGGCAGGCCTTCAAGAGTCCGAGCAGTACTTC. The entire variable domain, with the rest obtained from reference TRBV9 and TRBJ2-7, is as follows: DSGVTQTPKHLITATGQRVTLRCSPRSGDLSVYWYQQSLDQGLQFLIQYYNGEERAKGNILERFSAQQFPDLHSELNLSSLELGDSALYFCASSVGGAGLQESEQYFGPGTRLTVT.

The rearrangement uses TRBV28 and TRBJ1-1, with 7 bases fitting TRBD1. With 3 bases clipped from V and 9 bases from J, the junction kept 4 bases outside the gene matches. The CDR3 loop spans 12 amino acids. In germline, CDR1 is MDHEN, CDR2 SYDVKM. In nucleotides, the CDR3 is TGTGCCAGCAGTTTGGAGGACAGGAAAGCTTTCTTT. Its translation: CASSLEDRKAFF.

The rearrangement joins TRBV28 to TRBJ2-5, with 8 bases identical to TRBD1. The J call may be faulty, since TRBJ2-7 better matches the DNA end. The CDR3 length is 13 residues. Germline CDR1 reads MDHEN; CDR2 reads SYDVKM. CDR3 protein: CASLDRADNEQYF. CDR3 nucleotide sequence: TGTGCCAGCCTGGACAGGGCGGACAACGAGCAGTACTTC.

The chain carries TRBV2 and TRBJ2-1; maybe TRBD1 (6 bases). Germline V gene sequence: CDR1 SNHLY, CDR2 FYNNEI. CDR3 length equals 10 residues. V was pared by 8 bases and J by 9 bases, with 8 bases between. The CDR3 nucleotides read TGTGCCAGCTTACAGGGTGAGCAGTTCTTC. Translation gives CASLQGEQFF. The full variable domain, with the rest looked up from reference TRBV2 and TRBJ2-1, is EPEVTQTPSHQVTQMGQEVILRCVPISNHLYFYWYRQILGQKVEFLVSFYNNEISEKSEIFDDQFSVERPDGSNFTLKIRSTKLEDSAMYFCASLQGEQFFGPGTRLTVL.

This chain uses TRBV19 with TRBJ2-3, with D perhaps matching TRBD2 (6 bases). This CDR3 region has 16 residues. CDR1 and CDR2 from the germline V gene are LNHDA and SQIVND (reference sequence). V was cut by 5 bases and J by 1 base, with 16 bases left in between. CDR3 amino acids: CASSPGLATGTDTQYF. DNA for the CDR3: TGTGCCAGTAGTCCGGGACTCGCTACTGGCACAGATACGCAGTATTTT.

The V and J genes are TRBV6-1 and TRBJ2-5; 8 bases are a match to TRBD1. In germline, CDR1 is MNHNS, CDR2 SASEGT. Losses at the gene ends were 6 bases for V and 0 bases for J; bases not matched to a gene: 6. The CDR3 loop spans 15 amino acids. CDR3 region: CASSDRGRYQETQYF. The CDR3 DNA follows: TGTGCCAGCAGCGACAGGGGAAGGTACCAAGAGACCCAGTACTTC.

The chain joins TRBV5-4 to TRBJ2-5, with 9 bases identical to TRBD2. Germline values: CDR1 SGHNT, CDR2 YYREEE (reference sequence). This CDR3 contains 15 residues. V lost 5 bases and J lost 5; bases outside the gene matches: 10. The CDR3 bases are TGTGCCAGCAGGACGGGACTAGCAGATCTGGAGACCCAGTACTTC. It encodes CASRTGLADLETQYF.